This paragraph covers one T cell receptor beta chain sequence. Clones were sequenced by immunoSEQ multiplex PCR, and TCRdb holds only the in-frame ones, with some missing. The data contain approximately 210,000 clones, roughly 90% of them seen just once; the ten biggest clones take up roughly 2%. This sample was included in a study of blood T cell repertoires in COVID-19. Across the study: Collection of acute and convalescent COVID-19 samples took place in the United States, Italy and Spain.

The germline CDR1 and CDR2 sequences are SNHLY and FYNNEI. The V and J ends lost 7 bases and 5 bases, in that order; junction bases with no gene match: 6. This CDR3 comprises 14 residues. This sequence joins TRBV2 and TRBJ1-4; 8 positions agree with TRBD1. Sequenced: peripheral blood. This TCR was recovered from a man aged 35 to 55 with active or convalescent COVID-19. The CDR3 reads CASIRDRQNEKLFF. The CDR3 DNA reads as TGTGCCAGCATAAGGGACAGGCAGAATGAAAAACTGTTTTTT.